This T cell receptor (beta chain) was profiled in a study of cytomegalovirus exposure and HLA in healthy donors. Germline-derived CDR1 and CDR2 are MNHEY and SMNVEV (reference sequence). The junction had 8 bases not matched to a gene; V was cut back by 5 bases and J by 4 bases. CDR3 length equals 15 residues. Notes on the study in general: Cytomegalovirus association was listed for 170 or so TCR beta chains. HLA restriction was apparent for most CMV-associated TCR beta chains in a later analysis.

13 Jbeta primers and 60 Vbeta primers were used for the PCR. Sequencing used immunoSEQ multiplex PCR; TCRdb keeps in-frame clones, though not all of them. The repertoire has 55,000 to 80,000 clones, approximately 75% of them found once; the top ten carry around a quarter. To note about this clone: Its target is not known. The same CDR3 arises from other DNA sequences in this sample as well.

This TCR derives from a man in his forties or fifties in good health and CMV-seropositive. The J gene is TRBJ2-5, the V gene TRBV27; 9 bases align to TRBD1. Sequencing used PBMCs. CDR3 amino acids: CASSLRDRAGETQYF. CDR3 sequence (DNA): TGTGCCAGCAGTCTCCGGGACAGGGCCGGAGAGACCCAGTACTTC.